One sample yielded the 20 T cell receptor beta chains listed below, sequenced in a study of lung T cells in sarcoidosis with Löfgren's syndrome. TCRdb re-called the reads through MiXCR, storing one row per CDR3 protein. The sample lists tens of thousands of distinct CDR3 sequences, around 21% occurring once. The sample taken for sequencing was CD4+ T cells from PBMCs. All receptors derive from a human donor with sarcoidosis (Löfgren's syndrome or another form), or a control subject (not recorded which).

The V and J genes are TRBV28 and TRBJ1-2, with 8 positions matching TRBD1. The CDR3 is 16 amino acids. The V and J ends lost 4 bases and 2 bases, in that order; junction bases with no gene match: 9. The germline CDR1 and CDR2 sequences are MDHEN and SYDVKM. The CDR3 sequence: CASSWPQGALNYGYTF. The DNA of the CDR3 is TGTGCCAGCAGTTGGCCCCAGGGGGCTCTGAACTATGGCTACACCTTC.

This clonotype was counted many times. CDR3 coding DNA: TGTGCCATCAGGATGGACAGCCAAGAGACCCAGTACTTC. Protein sequence: CAIRMDSQETQYF. The V and J genes are TRBV10-3 and TRBJ2-5; D may be TRBD1 (6 bases). The germline V gene has CDR1 ENHRY and CDR2 SYGVKD. The CDR3 runs to 13 residues. With 6 bases removed from V and 1 base from J, the gap between germline ends came to 9 bases.

Worth noting for this clonotype: One base away lies a much larger clone, so this may be a sequencing read error. This CDR3 reads CSAQGGEGVRSPLHF. CDR3 nucleotide sequence: TGCAGTGCTCAGGGCGGGGAGGGAGTTCGTTCACCCCTCCACTTT. The chain has TRBV20-1 and TRBJ1-6; TRBD1 might be the D (5 bases). The CDR3 spans 15 residues. V dropped 5 bases and J dropped 9 bases, with 20 bases sitting between them. The germline V gene has CDR1 DFQATT and CDR2 SNEGSKA (reference sequence).

In this sample, this clonotype turned up many times. The CDR3 reads CATSGGPDTQYF. In nucleotides, the CDR3 is TGTGCCACCAGTGGGGGCCCAGATACGCAGTATTTT. The rearrangement links TRBV24-1 to TRBJ2-3, with D possibly being TRBD1 (5 bases). The CDR3 length is 12 residues. Trimming cost V 5 bases and J 4 bases, with 6 bases left between them. Per germline, CDR1 KGHDR and CDR2 SFDVKD.

This clonotype was counted ten times or more. The chain is built from TRBV7-2 and TRBJ2-1, with D unclear. CDR3 length equals 13 residues. Trimming shortened V by 1 base and J by 4 bases, and 5 bases separated the two germline ends. CDR1 is SGHTA and CDR2 is FQGNSA in the germline V gene. CDR3 sequence reads: CASSLGHYNEQFF. CDR3 DNA: TGTGCCAGCAGCTTAGGCCATTACAATGAGCAGTTCTTC.

In its sample, this clonotype was seen many times. The V call is TRBV4-2, the J call TRBJ2-5; no definite D call. V was pared by 3 bases and J by 3 bases, with 14 bases between. The CDR3 is 15 amino acids. Germline lookup yields CDR1 LGHNA and CDR2 YNFKEQ. In nucleotides, the CDR3 is TGTGCCAGCAGCCATACTTTCGAACCGAAAGAGACCCAGTACTTC. Translation: CASSHTFEPKETQYF.

This clonotype has ten or more counts. The rearrangement links TRBV18 to TRBJ1-5; D is perhaps TRBD1 (6 bases). Trimming took off 2 bases at V and 2 bases at J, with 22 bases between the two ends. Germline lookup yields CDR1 KGHSH and CDR2 LQKENI. This CDR3 spans 19 amino acids. For the CDR3, the DNA is TGTGCCAGCTCACCAGAGTCCCGCGGTTGGGGGGCCCGCAATCAGCCCCAGCATTTT. This translates into CASSPESRGWGARNQPQHF.

This clonotype was picked up a small number of times. This chain joins TRBV24-1 and TRBJ2-1, with 9 bases lining up with TRBD1. The germline V gene has CDR1 KGHDR and CDR2 SFDVKD. The ends lost 4 bases at V and 1 base at J; junction bases unmatched: 7. This CDR3 comprises 17 residues. Here the CDR3 DNA reads TGTGCCACCAGTGACCACAGGGGGCTGGGGTCCTACAATGAGCAGTTCTTC. Residues: CATSDHRGLGSYNEQFF.

This clonotype was seen many times. The chain joins TRBV7-2 to TRBJ2-7, with no clear D. V was cut by 0 bases and J by 4 bases, with 13 bases left in between. Germline V lookup: CDR1 SGHTA, CDR2 FQGNSA. This CDR3 has 15 amino acids. In nucleotides, the CDR3 is TGTGCCAGCAGCTTAGCCGACGGGCCAGCGTACGAGCAGTACTTC. It specifies CASSLADGPAYEQYF. Supplemented by reference TRBV7-2 and TRBJ2-7, the full variable domain reads GAGVSQSPSNKVTEKGKDVELRCDPISGHTALYWYRQSLGQGLEFLIYFQGNSAPDKSGLPSDRFSAERTGGSVSTLTIQRTQQEDSAVYLCASSLADGPAYEQYFGPGTRLTVT.

In its sample, this clonotype was seen many times. The V call is TRBV6-1, the J call TRBJ2-3; TRBD2 aligns across 11 bases. The CDR3 loop spans 14 amino acids. V gave up 7 bases and J gave up 6 bases; unmatched junction bases: 6. Per germline, CDR1 MNHNS and CDR2 SASEGT. The CDR3 reads CASTIAGGPDTQYF. CDR3 sequence (DNA): TGTGCCAGCACAATAGCGGGAGGGCCGGATACGCAGTATTTT.

This clonotype turned up a few times. V gene TRBV7-9 combines with J gene TRBJ2-1; TRBD1 aligns across 10 bases. Germline-derived CDR1 and CDR2 are SEHNR and FQNEAQ (reference sequence). There are 14 residues in the CDR3. The V segment lost 4 bases and the J segment 8 bases; nucleotides outside the gene matches: 5. The CDR3 coding sequence is TGTGCCAGCAGCTACTATGGGACAGGGGATGAGCAGTTCTTC. It yields the protein CASSYYGTGDEQFF. Together with reference TRBV7-9 and TRBJ2-1, the CDR3 gives the full variable domain: DTGVSQNPRHKITKRGQNVTFRCDPISEHNRLYWYRQTLGQGPEFLTYFQNEAQLEKSRLLSDRFSAERPKGSFSTLEIQRTEQGDSAMYLCASSYYGTGDEQFFGPGTRLTVL.

CDR3 nucleotide sequence: TGTGCCAGCAGCCTGACAGCAGAGAACACTGAAGCTTTCTTT. Encoded protein: CASSLTAENTEAFF. This chain links TRBV12-3 or TRBV12-4 with TRBJ1-1, with a weak D call TRBD1 (5 bases). The ends were cut back, 6 bases at V and 1 base at J, with 12 bases in the middle. This CDR3 spans 14 amino acids.

This clonotype was seen only a few times. The chain has TRBV11-2 and TRBJ2-3, with 10 bases aligning to TRBD2. Germline CDR1 reads SGHAT; CDR2 reads FQNNGV. J gave up 0 bases and V 3 bases, and 9 bases lay outside the gene matches. This CDR3 contains 18 residues. Here the CDR3 reads CASSFMVTSGTSTDTQYF. The DNA for the CDR3 is TGTGCCAGCAGCTTCATGGTAACTAGCGGGACTAGCACAGATACGCAGTATTTT.

This clonotype came up a few times. The chain has TRBV12-3 or TRBV12-4 and TRBJ1-1, with TRBD1 as a possible D gene (6 bases). CDR3 size: 15 residues. V lost 6 bases and J lost 0, with 14 bases in between. CDR3 sequence reads: CASSKGGGMNTEAFF. The DNA of the CDR3 is TGTGCCAGCAGCAAGGGGGGGGGGATGAACACTGAAGCTTTCTTT.

This clonotype was detected a few times. This chain links TRBV5-4 with TRBJ2-6; perhaps D is TRBD1 or TRBD2 (6 bases each). Trimming removed 4 bases from V and 0 bases from J, with 14 bases in between. Germline lookup yields CDR1 SGHNT and CDR2 YYREEE (reference sequence). CDR3 length: 17 residues. CDR3 amino acids: CASSLGGGSSGANVLTF. For the CDR3, the DNA is TGTGCCAGCAGCCTGGGGGGCGGAAGCTCTGGGGCCAACGTCCTGACTTTC.

The J gene is TRBJ2-1, the V gene TRBV12-3 or TRBV12-4; tentative D call: TRBD2 (6 bases). Trimming cost V 5 bases and J 5 bases, with 13 bases left between them. This CDR3 comprises 14 residues. The CDR3 DNA reads TGTGCCAGCAGTCGGGGGTTACCAAACAATGAGCAGTTCTTC. Translation: CASSRGLPNNEQFF.

In its sample, this clonotype was seen many times. The genes are TRBV20-1 and TRBJ1-1; no definite D call. Looked up from germline, CDR1 is DFQATT and CDR2 is SNEGSKA (reference sequence). V lost 2 bases, J lost 2 bases, and 15 bases lay in between. The CDR3 consists of 15 residues. The CDR3 region is CSARPMGSSNTEAFF. CDR3 sequence (DNA): TGCAGTGCTAGACCAATGGGGAGCTCTAACACTGAAGCTTTCTTT.

A note on this clonotype: Given the absence of the conserved phenylalanine or tryptophan at the CDR3 end, a read error is likely. The rearrangement joins TRBV7-3 to TRBJ2-1; 9 positions agree with TRBD1. The CDR3 covers 15 residues. Per the germline V gene, CDR1 is SGHTA and CDR2 is FQGTGA. V shed 1 base, J shed 8 bases, and the junction held 6 bases outside the gene matches. The CDR3 sequence: CASSLNRGLWDEQFL. In DNA form, the CDR3 reads TGTGCCAGCAGCTTAAACAGGGGGCTTTGGGATGAGCAGTTCTTA.

This clonotype was seen more than once but under ten times. This chain joins TRBV29-1 and TRBJ2-7; 14 nucleotides align to TRBD2. The V gene's germline CDR1 is SQVTM and CDR2 ANQGSEA. The CDR3 totals 15 residues. Germline trimming cut 6 bases from V and 3 bases from J; bases unmatched to any gene: 7. CDR3 DNA: TGCAGCGTATCGGGACTAGCGGGAGTATTCTACGAGCAGTACTTC. It specifies CSVSGLAGVFYEQYF.

This clonotype has more than one count but fewer than ten. This could be a read error, since a much larger clone is one nucleotide away. V and J are TRBV6-1 and TRBJ1-1; possibly TRBD1 for D (6 bases). Germline CDR1 MNHNS, CDR2 SASEGT. There are 13 residues in the CDR3. V lost 6 bases, J lost 0 bases, and 8 bases lay in between. The chain's CDR3 is CASRDSLNTEAFF. CDR3 nucleotides: TGTGCCAGCAGGGACAGCTTGAACACTGAAGCTTTCTTT.